Each of the 27 T cell receptor beta chains below was sequenced from the same sample in a study of response to subunit inactivated influenza vaccine (dated by TCRdb to 2016 to 2019). Library preparation employed RT-PCR. TCRdb lists the instrument as Illumina HiSeq 2500. The raw public data were reprocessed by TCRdb itself: fastp quality trimming at Q25, MiXCR clonotype calling, in-frame beta chains only. Duplicate CDR3 protein sequences are folded into a single record with the most common DNA and genes. Present in this sample are fewer than 750,000 distinct CDR3 sequences, around 13% of which were seen just once. The top ten clones comprise over 8.5% of the sample. The specimen comprised PBMCs from blood, sampled 11 to 12 days after vaccination. These receptors were taken from a man in his forties or fifties who received an inactivated influenza vaccine. Donor details come from another sample of the same person, matched by shared clones.

The CDR3 nucleotides read TGCAGTGCTCGCCTGCCCATTGGCCTCACTGAAGCTTTCTTT. Translated: CSARLPIGLTEAFF. This chain links TRBV20-1 with TRBJ1-1; D uncertain. V was trimmed by 5 bases and J by 4 bases, leaving 17 bases between them. CDR3 length: 14 amino acids. Germline CDR1 is DFQATT and CDR2 is SNEGSKA (reference sequence).

The chain couples TRBV15 to TRBJ2-2; maybe TRBD1 (5 bases). With 8 bases removed from V and 5 bases from J, the gap between germline ends came to 18 bases. This CDR3 is 15 amino acids long. CDR1 is LNHNV, CDR2 YYDKDF, per germline (reference sequence). CDR3: CATGQEVGLTGELFF. CDR3 nucleotide sequence: TGTGCCACCGGACAAGAGGTGGGCCTGACCGGGGAGCTGTTTTTT. Drawing the rest from reference TRBV15 and TRBJ2-2, the complete variable domain is DAMVIQNPRYQVTQFGKPVTLSCSQTLNHNVMYWYQQKSSQAPKLLFHYYDKDFNNEADTPDNFQSRRPNTSFCFLDIRSPGLGDTAMYLCATGQEVGLTGELFFGEGSRLTVL.

The chain couples TRBV5-1 to TRBJ2-4; D might be TRBD2 (6 bases). Trimming pared 6 bases from V and 6 bases from J, leaving 16 bases between. Germline CDR1 and CDR2: SGHRS and YFSETQ. The CDR3 contains 14 residues. The CDR3 DNA reads TGCGCCAGCAAGGTCAGTGTCGGGGGAAACATTCAGTACTTC. This gives the protein CASKVSVGGNIQYF.

This clonotype showed up just a few times. The V gene is TRBV9, the J gene TRBJ2-3, with D perhaps TRBD2 (6 bases). The V end lost 3 bases, the J end lost 1 base, and 12 bases lay between the germline ends. This CDR3 spans 15 amino acids. Germline CDR1 reads SGDLS; CDR2 reads YYNGEE. CDR3 DNA sequence: TGTGCCAGCAGCGCAGCGGGCCCTCGCACAGATACGCAGTATTTT. Encoded protein: CASSAAGPRTDTQYF. The entire variable domain, with the rest obtained from reference TRBV9 and TRBJ2-3, is as follows: DSGVTQTPKHLITATGQRVTLRCSPRSGDLSVYWYQQSLDQGLQFLIQYYNGEERAKGNILERFSAQQFPDLHSELNLSSLELGDSALYFCASSAAGPRTDTQYFGPGTRLTVL.

The chain combines TRBV20-1 with TRBJ2-7; 8 bases match TRBD2. Trimming removed 6 bases from V and 3 bases from J; junction bases left unmatched: 10. This CDR3 contains 14 residues. CDR1 DFQATT and CDR2 SNEGSKA come from the germline V gene (reference sequence). CDR3 nucleotide sequence: TGCAGTGCCCCCCTTCGTAGCGGGGTCTACGAGCAGTACTTC. It specifies CSAPLRSGVYEQYF.

The chain couples TRBV24-1 to TRBJ1-1, with no clear D. The CDR3 runs to 14 residues. Deletions cut 4 bases from V and 2 bases from J, with 10 bases between. Germline V gene lookup returns CDR1 KGHDR and CDR2 SFDVKD. The CDR3: CATSESRDNTEAFF. DNA for the CDR3: TGTGCCACCAGTGAGTCTCGCGATAACACTGAAGCTTTCTTT.

This clonotype was counted at least ten times. The V call is TRBV28, the J call TRBJ2-3; the match to TRBD2 covers 8 bases. V was clipped by 4 bases and J by 2 bases; unmatched bases: 11. The CDR3 is 17 amino acids. Germline-derived CDR1 and CDR2 are MDHEN and SYDVKM. This chain's CDR3 is CASSSLLTSELTDTQYF. The CDR3 nucleotides read TGTGCCAGCAGTTCCCTTTTGACTAGCGAGCTCACAGATACGCAGTATTTT.

The rearrangement joins TRBV7-8 to TRBJ1-5, with D uncertain. V was clipped by 0 bases and J by 3 bases, with 9 bases between them. Per the germline V gene, CDR1 is SGHVS and CDR2 is FQNEAQ. The CDR3 loop spans 15 amino acids. The CDR3 reads CASSLAPGNNQPQHF. The DNA for the CDR3 is TGTGCCAGCAGCTTAGCGCCCGGTAACAATCAGCCCCAGCATTTT.

This clonotype has at least ten counts. The rearrangement uses TRBV2 and TRBJ2-6; 7 nucleotides match TRBD2. Per germline, CDR1 SNHLY and CDR2 FYNNEI. The V segment lost 4 bases and the J segment 4 bases; nucleotides outside the gene matches: 4. There are 15 residues in the CDR3. DNA of the CDR3: TGTGCCAGCAGTGGACCGACTAGCGGGGCCAACGTCCTGACTTTC. Protein product: CASSGPTSGANVLTF.

The sample holds many counts of this clonotype. The rearrangement links TRBV5-1 to TRBJ1-6; D possibly corresponds to TRBD1 (6 bases). Germline values: CDR1 SGHRS, CDR2 YFSETQ. V lost 0 bases and J lost 14, with 18 bases in between. There are 15 residues in the CDR3. This CDR3 reads CASSLAGQGRSALHF. CDR3 nucleotides: TGCGCCAGCAGCTTGGCCGGGCAGGGGAGGTCGGCCCTCCACTTT.

This clonotype has just one count. The DNA for the CDR3 is TGTGCCAGCAGCTCGGGACAGGGGCTAAGCTCCTACGAGCAGTACTTC. Amino acid sequence: CASSSGQGLSSYEQYF. The chain recombines TRBV5-6 with TRBJ2-7; 10 nucleotides match TRBD1. Per the germline V gene, CDR1 is SGHDT and CDR2 is YYEEEE. There are 16 residues in the CDR3. V shed 3 bases and J 0 bases; nucleotides not matched to a gene: 6. The full variable domain, with the rest looked up from reference TRBV5-6 and TRBJ2-7, is DAGVTQSPTHLIKTRGQQVTLRCSPKSGHDTVSWYQQALGQGPQFIFQYYEEEERQRGNFPDRFSGHQFPNYSSELNVNALLLGDSALYLCASSSGQGLSSYEQYFGPGTRLTVT.

The J gene is TRBJ1-4, the V gene TRBV14; possible D gene TRBD1, 5 bases. In germline, CDR1 is SGHDN, CDR2 FVKESK. Trimming cost V 1 base and J 6 bases, with 12 bases left between them. The CDR3 has 15 amino acids. The CDR3 DNA reads as TGTGCCAGCAGCCAAGTTAGAGGGACCGATGAAAAACTGTTTTTT. Translation gives CASSQVRGTDEKLFF.

This chain uses TRBV20-1 with TRBJ2-1; D unclear. V lost 2 bases and J lost 10, with 9 bases in between. The germline gives CDR1 DFQATT, CDR2 SNEGSKA (reference sequence). This CDR3 region has 11 residues. The CDR3 region has the DNA TGCAGTGCTAGACCGAGTCGGGAGCAGTTCTTC. Translation: CSARPSREQFF.

The chain employs TRBV5-4 and TRBJ2-2; the match to TRBD2 covers 9 bases. This CDR3 is built from 17 residues. Germline lookup yields CDR1 SGHNT and CDR2 YYREEE (reference sequence). The trim removed 4 bases at V and 5 bases at J, leaving 12 bases unmatched. Written as DNA, the CDR3 is TGTGCCAGCAGCCCCGACGGCGGGAGGGCCAATACCGGGGAGCTGTTTTTT. It yields the protein CASSPDGGRANTGELFF.

This clonotype has just a few counts. This sequence joins TRBV20-1 and TRBJ2-3; D unclear. CDR1 and CDR2 from the germline V gene are DFQATT and SNEGSKA (reference sequence). V was pared by 0 bases and J by 7 bases, with 11 bases between. The CDR3 runs 13 residues. CDR3 protein: CSARDDGRNTQYF. The CDR3 DNA is TGCAGTGCTAGAGATGACGGGCGGAATACGCAGTATTTT.

This rearrangement joins TRBV7-2 to TRBJ2-3; the match to TRBD2 covers 8 bases. Germline lookup yields CDR1 SGHTA and CDR2 FQGNSA. Losses at the gene ends were 2 bases for V and 6 bases for J; bases not matched to a gene: 13. The CDR3 length is 17 residues. The DNA for the CDR3 is TGTGCCAGCAGCTTAATGTTTGTCGGGCGGGAGGAGGATACGCAGTATTTT. This translates into CASSLMFVGREEDTQYF.

Details on this clonotype: Being one base from a much bigger clone, this may be a read error. The chain combines TRBV4-3 with TRBJ2-7; 7 bases agree with TRBD1. Per germline, CDR1 LGHNA and CDR2 YSLEER. The CDR3 has 15 residues. CDR3 bases: TGCGCCATCAGCCGCAGCAGGGGGTATTACAACGAGCAGTACTTC. This encodes CAISRSRGYYNEQYF.

There are many counts of this clonotype. The chain is built from TRBV12-3 or TRBV12-4 and TRBJ2-3, with 13 bases fitting TRBD2. The junction had 7 bases not matched to a gene; V was cut back by 6 bases and J by 4 bases. This CDR3 is 16 amino acids long. The CDR3 spells CASSPGLAGRADTQYF. DNA of the CDR3: TGTGCCAGCAGCCCGGGACTAGCGGGGAGGGCAGATACGCAGTATTTT.

The rearrangement links TRBV12-3 or TRBV12-4 to TRBJ1-3, with D unresolved. The V and J ends lost 2 bases and 4 bases respectively, with 9 bases between them. The CDR3 spans 14 residues. CDR3 region: CASSLSPLGNTIYF. The CDR3 DNA is TGTGCCAGCAGTTTAAGTCCACTGGGAAACACCATATATTTT.

This clonotype was seen a handful of times. The chain combines TRBV5-1 with TRBJ2-3; possible D gene TRBD2, 6 bases. In germline, CDR1 is SGHRS, CDR2 YFSETQ. The CDR3 totals 16 residues. V lost 4 bases to trimming and J lost 6 bases, with 21 bases between them. CDR3 DNA sequence: TGCGCCAGCAGCATCGAAACCGGAGGGGTTGCGGATACGCAGTATTTT. Translated: CASSIETGGVADTQYF.

This clonotype showed up just a few times. This chain connects TRBV5-1 to TRBJ1-6; D remains unclear. There are 15 residues in the CDR3. The V gene lost 0 bases and the J gene lost 5 bases, with 9 bases spanning the gap. The germline V gene encodes CDR1 SGHRS and CDR2 YFSETQ. The CDR3 protein is CASSLDPGNNSPLHF. Written as DNA, the CDR3 is TGCGCCAGCAGCTTGGACCCTGGGAATAATTCACCCCTCCACTTT.

The chain recombines TRBV2 with TRBJ1-1; D is unresolved. The CDR3 consists of 15 residues. V lost 0 bases to trimming and J lost 11 bases, with 19 bases between them. Germline V gives CDR1 SNHLY, CDR2 FYNNEI. The CDR3 region is CASSEARTSSSRAFF. Here the CDR3 DNA reads TGTGCCAGCAGTGAAGCGCGGACCTCGTCAAGTCGGGCTTTCTTT.

This clonotype appeared many times. This chain connects TRBV27 to TRBJ2-3; no definite D call. V was pared by 0 bases and J by 5 bases, with 6 bases between. CDR3 length: 13 amino acids. The germline CDR1 and CDR2 sequences are MNHEY and SMNVEV (reference sequence). The CDR3 here is CASSLSLVDTQYF. The CDR3 DNA is TGTGCCAGCAGTTTATCGCTGGTAGATACGCAGTATTTT.

The chain employs TRBV18 and TRBJ1-1; a weak D match, TRBD1 (5 bases). In germline, CDR1 is KGHSH, CDR2 LQKENI. Trimming took off 0 bases at V and 4 bases at J, with 15 bases between the two ends. The CDR3 sequence is 16 residues long. CDR3 bases: TGTGCCAGCTCACCACCGATCGCAGGGCGGGGCACTGAAGCTTTCTTT. The encoded protein is CASSPPIAGRGTEAFF.

The rearrangement links TRBV4-3 to TRBJ2-1; 10 bases agree with TRBD2. Germline CDR1 and CDR2: LGHNA and YSLEER. V trimming: 3 bases; J trimming: 11 bases; junction bases outside the gene matches: 7. The CDR3 has 14 residues. CDR3 loop: CASSQRAGGYKQFF. CDR3 DNA sequence: TGCGCCAGCAGCCAGCGAGCGGGGGGGTATAAGCAGTTCTTC.

The chain employs TRBV25-1 and TRBJ2-3; D gene unclear. V lost 4 bases, J lost 5 bases, and 13 bases lay in between. Germline CDR1 reads MGHDK; CDR2 reads SYGVNS. The CDR3 length is 14 residues. The CDR3 DNA sequence: TGTGCCAGCAGTGTGGCGACCACAGTAGATACGCAGTATTTT. Protein sequence: CASSVATTVDTQYF.

This chain uses TRBV12-3 or TRBV12-4 with TRBJ2-1, with D possibly matching TRBD2 (6 bases). Deletions cut 6 bases from V and 0 bases from J, with 12 bases between. The CDR3 totals 15 residues. DNA for the CDR3: TGTGCCAGCAGGGAGGGGACCAGCTCCTACAATGAGCAGTTCTTC. It encodes CASREGTSSYNEQFF.